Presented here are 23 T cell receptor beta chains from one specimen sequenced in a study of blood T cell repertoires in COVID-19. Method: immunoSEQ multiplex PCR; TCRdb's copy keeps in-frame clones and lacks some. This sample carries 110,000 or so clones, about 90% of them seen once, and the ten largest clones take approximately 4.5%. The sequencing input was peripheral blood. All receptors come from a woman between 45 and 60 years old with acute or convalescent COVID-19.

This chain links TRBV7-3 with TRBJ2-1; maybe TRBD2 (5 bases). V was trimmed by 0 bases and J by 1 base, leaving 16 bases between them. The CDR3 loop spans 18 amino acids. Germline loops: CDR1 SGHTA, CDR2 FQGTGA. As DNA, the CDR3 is TGTGCCAGCAGCTTAACGGGGTTCTTAGCGCGATCCTACAATGAGCAGTTCTTC. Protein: CASSLTGFLARSYNEQFF. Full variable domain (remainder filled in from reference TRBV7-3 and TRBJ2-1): GAGVSQTPSNKVTEKGKYVELRCDPISGHTALYWYRQSLGQGPEFLIYFQGTGAADDSGLPNDRFFAVRPEGSVSTLKIQRTERGDSAVYLCASSLTGFLARSYNEQFFGPGTRLTVL.

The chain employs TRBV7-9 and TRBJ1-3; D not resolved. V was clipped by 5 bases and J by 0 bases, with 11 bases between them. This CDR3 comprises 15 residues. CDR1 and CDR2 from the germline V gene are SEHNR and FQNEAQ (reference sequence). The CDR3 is CASSPRVLSGNTIYF. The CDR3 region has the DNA TGTGCCAGCAGCCCGAGGGTGCTCTCTGGAAACACCATATATTTT.

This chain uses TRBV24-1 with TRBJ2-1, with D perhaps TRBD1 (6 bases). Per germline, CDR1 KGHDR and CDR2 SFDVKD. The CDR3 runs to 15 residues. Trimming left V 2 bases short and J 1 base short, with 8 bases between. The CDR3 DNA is TGTGCCACCAGTGATTACAGGGAGTCCTACAATGAGCAGTTCTTC. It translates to CATSDYRESYNEQFF.

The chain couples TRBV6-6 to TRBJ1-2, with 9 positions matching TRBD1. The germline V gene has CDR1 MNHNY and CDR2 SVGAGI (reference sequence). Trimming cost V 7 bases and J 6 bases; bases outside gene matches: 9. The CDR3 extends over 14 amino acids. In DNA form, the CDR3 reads TGTGCCAGCACTTTTAAACAGGGGGCCGATGGCTACACCTTC. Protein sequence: CASTFKQGADGYTF.

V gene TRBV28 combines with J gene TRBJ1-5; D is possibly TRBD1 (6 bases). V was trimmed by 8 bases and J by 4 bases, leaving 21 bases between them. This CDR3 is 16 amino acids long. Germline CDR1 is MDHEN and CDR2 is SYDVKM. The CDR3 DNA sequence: TGTGCCAGCGGGAGCCTCGGGGGGCTCAGGAATCAGCCCCAGCATTTT. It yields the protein CASGSLGGLRNQPQHF.

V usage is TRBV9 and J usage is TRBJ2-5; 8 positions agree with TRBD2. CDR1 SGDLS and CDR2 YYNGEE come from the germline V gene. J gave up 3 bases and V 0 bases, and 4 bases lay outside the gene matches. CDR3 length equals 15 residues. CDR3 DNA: TGTGCCAGCAGCGTAGGAGCGGGGGCCAAAGAGACCCAGTACTTC. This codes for CASSVGAGAKETQYF.

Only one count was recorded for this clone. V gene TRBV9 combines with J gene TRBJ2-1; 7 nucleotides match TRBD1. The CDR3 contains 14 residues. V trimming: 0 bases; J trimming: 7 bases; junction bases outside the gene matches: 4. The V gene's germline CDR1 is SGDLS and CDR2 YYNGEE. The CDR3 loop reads CASSVGQGVNEQFF. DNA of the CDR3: TGTGCCAGCAGCGTAGGACAGGGAGTGAATGAGCAGTTCTTC.

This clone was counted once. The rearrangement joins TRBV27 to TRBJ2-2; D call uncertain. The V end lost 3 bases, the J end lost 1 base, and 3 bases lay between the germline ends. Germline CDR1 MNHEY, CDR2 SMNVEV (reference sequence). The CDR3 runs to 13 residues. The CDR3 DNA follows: TGTGCCAGCAGTTTTCAGAACACCGGGGAGCTGTTTTTT. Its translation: CASSFQNTGELFF.

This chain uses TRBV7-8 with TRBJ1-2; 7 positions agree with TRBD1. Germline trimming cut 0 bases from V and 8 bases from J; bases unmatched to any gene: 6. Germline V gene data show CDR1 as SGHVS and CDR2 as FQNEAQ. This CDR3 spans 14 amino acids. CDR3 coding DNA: TGTGCCAGCAGCTTAGCGCCCGGGACAGCCGGCTACACCTTC. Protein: CASSLAPGTAGYTF. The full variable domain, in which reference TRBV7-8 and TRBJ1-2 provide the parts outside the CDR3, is GAGVSQSPRYKVAKRGQDVALRCDPISGHVSLFWYQQALGQGPEFLTYFQNEAQLDKSGLPSDRFFAERPEGSVSTLKIQRTQQEDSAVYLCASSLAPGTAGYTFGSGTRLTVV.

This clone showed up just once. The CDR3 region has the DNA TGTGCCATCAGTGAGCAGGGGCCGGTCGGCTACACCTTC. The encoded protein is CAISEQGPVGYTF. The gene calls are TRBV10-3 and TRBJ1-2; D might be TRBD1 (6 bases). Per the germline V gene, CDR1 is ENHRY and CDR2 is SYGVKD. V shed 2 bases and J shed 8 bases, with 12 bases lying between them. The CDR3 loop spans 13 amino acids.

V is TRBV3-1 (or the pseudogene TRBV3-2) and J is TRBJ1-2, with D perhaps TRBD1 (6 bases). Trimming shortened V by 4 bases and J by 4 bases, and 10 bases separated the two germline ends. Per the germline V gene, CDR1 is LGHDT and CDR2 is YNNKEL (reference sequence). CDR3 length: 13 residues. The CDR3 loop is CASSRGGGYGYTF. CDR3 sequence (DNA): TGTGCCAGCAGCCGGGGGGGCGGCTATGGCTACACCTTC.

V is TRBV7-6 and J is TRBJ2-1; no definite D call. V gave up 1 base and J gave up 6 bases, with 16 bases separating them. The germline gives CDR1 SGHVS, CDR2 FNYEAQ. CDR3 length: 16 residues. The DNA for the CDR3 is TGTGCCAGCAGCTTAGAAAGGCCTATAGCCGGCAATGAGCAGTTCTTC. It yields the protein CASSLERPIAGNEQFF.

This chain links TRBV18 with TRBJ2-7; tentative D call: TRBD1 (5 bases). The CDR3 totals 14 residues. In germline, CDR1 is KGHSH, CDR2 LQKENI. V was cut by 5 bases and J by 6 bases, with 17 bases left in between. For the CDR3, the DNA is TGTGCCAGCTCAGACACGGACACACGCATCGAGCAGTACTTC. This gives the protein CASSDTDTRIEQYF.

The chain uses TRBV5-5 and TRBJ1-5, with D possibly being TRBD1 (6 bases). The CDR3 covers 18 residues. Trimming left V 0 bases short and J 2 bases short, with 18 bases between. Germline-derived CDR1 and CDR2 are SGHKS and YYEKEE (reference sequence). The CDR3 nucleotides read TGTGCCAGCAGCTTGGAGTTTTACAGGGCCTTAGGCAATCAGCCCCAGCATTTT. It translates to CASSLEFYRALGNQPQHF.

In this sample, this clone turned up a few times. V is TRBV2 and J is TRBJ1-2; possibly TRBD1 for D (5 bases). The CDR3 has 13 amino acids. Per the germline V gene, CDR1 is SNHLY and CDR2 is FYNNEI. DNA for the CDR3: TGTCTCAGGGAAGGAACAGACTTCTATGGCTACACCTTC. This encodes CLREGTDFYGYTF. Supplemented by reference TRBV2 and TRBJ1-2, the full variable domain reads EPEVTQTPSHQVTQMGQEVILRCVPISNHLYFYWYRQILGQKVEFLVSFYNNEISEKSEIFDDQFSVERPDGSNFTLKIRSTKLEDSAMYFCLREGTDFYGYTFGSGTRLTVV.

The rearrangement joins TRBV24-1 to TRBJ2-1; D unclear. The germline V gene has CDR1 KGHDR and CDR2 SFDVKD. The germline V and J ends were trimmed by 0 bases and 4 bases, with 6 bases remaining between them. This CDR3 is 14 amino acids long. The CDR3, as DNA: TGTGCCACCAGTGATTTGTGGCGGTACAATGAGCAGTTCTTC. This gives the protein CATSDLWRYNEQFF.

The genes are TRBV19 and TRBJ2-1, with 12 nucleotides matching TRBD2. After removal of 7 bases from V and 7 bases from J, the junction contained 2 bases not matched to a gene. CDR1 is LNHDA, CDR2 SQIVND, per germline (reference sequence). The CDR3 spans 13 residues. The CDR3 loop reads CASTGTSGNEQFF. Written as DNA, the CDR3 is TGTGCCAGTACCGGGACTAGCGGGAATGAGCAGTTCTTC.

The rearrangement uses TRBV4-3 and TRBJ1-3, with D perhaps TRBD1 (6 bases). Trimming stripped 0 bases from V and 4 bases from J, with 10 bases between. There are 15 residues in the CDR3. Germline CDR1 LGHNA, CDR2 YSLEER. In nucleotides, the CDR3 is TGCGCCAGCAGCCAAGACCAGGGGCTGGGAAACACCATATATTTT. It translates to CASSQDQGLGNTIYF.

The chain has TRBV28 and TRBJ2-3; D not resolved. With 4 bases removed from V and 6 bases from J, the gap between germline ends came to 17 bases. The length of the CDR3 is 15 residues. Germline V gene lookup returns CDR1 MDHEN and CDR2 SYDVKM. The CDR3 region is CASSSPTLPRDTQYF. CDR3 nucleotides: TGTGCCAGCAGTTCCCCAACCCTTCCCCGGGATACGCAGTATTTT.

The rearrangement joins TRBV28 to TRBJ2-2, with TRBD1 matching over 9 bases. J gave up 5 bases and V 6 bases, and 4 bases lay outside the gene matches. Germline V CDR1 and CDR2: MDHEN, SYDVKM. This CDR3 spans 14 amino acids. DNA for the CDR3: TGTGCCAGCAGAAGAGGGACAGGGACCGGGGAGCTGTTTTTT. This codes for CASRRGTGTGELFF. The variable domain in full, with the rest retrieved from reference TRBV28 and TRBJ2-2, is DVKVTQSSRYLVKRTGEKVFLECVQDMDHENMFWYRQDPGLGLRLIYFSYDVKMKEKGDIPEGYSVSREKKERFSLILESASTNQTSMYLCASRRGTGTGELFFGEGSRLTVL.

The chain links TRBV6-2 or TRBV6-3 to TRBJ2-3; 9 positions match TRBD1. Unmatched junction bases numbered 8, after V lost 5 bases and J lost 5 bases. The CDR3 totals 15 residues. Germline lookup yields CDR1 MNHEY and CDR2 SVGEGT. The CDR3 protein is CASSQGQGYGDTQYF. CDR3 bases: TGTGCCAGCAGTCAAGGACAGGGGTATGGAGATACGCAGTATTTT.

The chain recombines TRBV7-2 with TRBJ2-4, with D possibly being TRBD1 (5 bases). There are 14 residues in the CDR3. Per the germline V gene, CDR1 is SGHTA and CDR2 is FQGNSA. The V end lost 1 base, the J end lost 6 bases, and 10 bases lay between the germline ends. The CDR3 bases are TGTGCCAGCAGCTTAGGGAACAGGTTAAACATTCAGTACTTC. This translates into CASSLGNRLNIQYF.

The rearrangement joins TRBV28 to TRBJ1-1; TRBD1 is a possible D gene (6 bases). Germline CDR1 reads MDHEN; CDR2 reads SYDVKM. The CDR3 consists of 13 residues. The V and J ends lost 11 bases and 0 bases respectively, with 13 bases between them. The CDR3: CAATDSLNTEAFF. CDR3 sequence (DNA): TGTGCCGCGACGGACAGCCTGAACACTGAAGCTTTCTTT.